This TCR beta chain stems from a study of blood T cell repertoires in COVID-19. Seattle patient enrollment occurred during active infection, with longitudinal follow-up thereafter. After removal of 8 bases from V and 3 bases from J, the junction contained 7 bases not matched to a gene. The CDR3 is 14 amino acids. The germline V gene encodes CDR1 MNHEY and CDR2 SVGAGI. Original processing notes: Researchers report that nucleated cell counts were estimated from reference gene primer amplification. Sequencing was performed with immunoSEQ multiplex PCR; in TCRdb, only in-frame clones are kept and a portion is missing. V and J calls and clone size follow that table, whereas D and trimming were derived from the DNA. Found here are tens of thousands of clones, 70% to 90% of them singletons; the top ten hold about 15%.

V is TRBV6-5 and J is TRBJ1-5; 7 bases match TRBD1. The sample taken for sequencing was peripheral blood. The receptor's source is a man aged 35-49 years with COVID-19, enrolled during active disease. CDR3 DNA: TGTGCCAGCGGGGGGACAGCCAACAATCAGCCCCAGCATTTT. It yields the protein CASGGTANNQPQHF.